The entry below describes one T cell receptor beta chain. These data originate in a study of blood T cell repertoires in COVID-19. The wider study: Specimens from acute and convalescent COVID-19 originated in the United States, Italy and Spain. Sample material is recorded as cDNA or gDNA derived from T cells, B-cell-depleted T cells, or PBMCs.

The V and J ends lost 0 bases and 9 bases respectively, with 17 bases between them. This CDR3 contains 15 residues. The germline gives CDR1 MNHEY, CDR2 SVGAGI. In the original processing: Estimated nucleated cell counts came from reference gene primer amplification. This table comes from immunoSEQ multiplex PCR, and its TCRdb copy is limited to in-frame clones, with some not included. For V, J and clone size, that table is used; D and trimming come from the DNA. The sample carries under 250,000 clones, approximately 83% recorded once. The sequence derives from a woman aged 55-69 years with acute or convalescent COVID-19. Sequenced material: peripheral blood. This chain joins TRBV6-5 and TRBJ1-2; the D gene is possibly TRBD1 (5 bases). The CDR3 loop reads CASSYSWQGSFRYTF. DNA of the CDR3: TGTGCCAGCAGTTACTCGTGGCAGGGTAGCTTTCGCTACACCTTC.